This T cell receptor (beta chain) appears in the sequencing data of a study of T cell changes during pregnancy in multiple sclerosis. Measured with immunoSEQ multiplex PCR; TCRdb has only the in-frame clones, and not every one. The table includes 40,000 to 55,000 clones, 80% to 95% detected once. The V gene lost 0 bases and the J gene lost 3 bases, with 15 bases spanning the gap. The length of the CDR3 is 16 residues. Germline CDR1 is WSHSY and CDR2 is SAAADI. The sample was CD4+ T cells from peripheral blood mononuclear cells, taken in the second trimester of pregnancy. This TCR came from a female donor with multiple sclerosis, enrolled in a pregnancy study. The chain is built from TRBV10-2 and TRBJ2-7; D unresolved. CDR3 DNA: TGCGCCAGCAGTGAGTCGAAACTCGTTTTGCGCTACGAGCAGTACTTC. Translation: CASSESKLVLRYEQYF.